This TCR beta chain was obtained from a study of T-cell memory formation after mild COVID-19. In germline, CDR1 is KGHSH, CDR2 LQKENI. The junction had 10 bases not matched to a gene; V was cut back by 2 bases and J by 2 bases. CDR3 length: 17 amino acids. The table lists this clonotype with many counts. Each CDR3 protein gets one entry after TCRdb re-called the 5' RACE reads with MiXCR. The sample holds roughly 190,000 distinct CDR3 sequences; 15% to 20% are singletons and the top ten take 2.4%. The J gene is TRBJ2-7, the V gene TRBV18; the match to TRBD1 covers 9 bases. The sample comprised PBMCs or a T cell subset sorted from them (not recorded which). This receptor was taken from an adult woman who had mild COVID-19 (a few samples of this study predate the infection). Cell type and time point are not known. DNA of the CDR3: TGTGCCAGCTCACCAACACGAACGGGACAGGGAACCTACGAGCAGTACTTC. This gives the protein CASSPTRTGQGTYEQYF.